The rows below give T cell receptor beta chains drawn from one sample of a study of blood T cell repertoires in COVID-19. Sequencing was performed with immunoSEQ multiplex PCR; in TCRdb, only in-frame clones are kept and a portion is missing. Here the sample spans around 130,000 clones, about 87% being singletons. Specimen: peripheral blood. These receptors all come from a human donor in a cohort sampled during active COVID-19. CDR3s include the opening cysteine and the closing phenylalanine or tryptophan. A D gene is named only where the DNA matches it firmly. Not all rows give a size; the values are once, few, many and, for expanded clones, a class.

>NA|TRBV12-3/TRBV12-4|NA
CASSPTEGYGYTF
>NA|TRBV7-8|NA
CASRLVENTGELFF
>NA|TRBV6-6|NA
CASFKGGGYTF
>few|TRBV27|TRBD1
CASSYLGTGGNYGYTF
>NA|TRBV9|TRBD2
CASSGRLAGGTDEQFF
>NA|TRBV23-1|TRBD1
CASSQSPGQGGMNTEAFF
>many|TRBV28|NA
CASSPLGVEETQYF
>NA|TRBV15|TRBD1
CATSRAGTGRVEQYF
>few|TRBV5-6|NA
CASSLGRGYGYTF
>once|TRBV18|TRBD1
CASSPGQGAHNEQFF
>NA|TRBV12-3/TRBV12-4|TRBD1
CASSQGGRYGYTF
>once|TRBV5-1|NA
CASSPAAVRGANVLTF
>NA|TRBV7-2|TRBD1
CASSMTGGVTGELFF
>few|TRBV10-3|NA
CAIRDIDYEQYF
>NA|TRBV7-9|TRBD1
CASSPRQGPNSPLHF
>few|TRBV9|TRBD1
CASSPGQGNYGYTF
>NA|TRBV19|NA
CASQIDRDSRTDTQYF
>NA|TRBV27|TRBD2
CASSSRLAGGVTQYF
>NA|TRBV4-2|TRBD2
CASSQVPSGVTGELFF
>NA|TRBV19|TRBD2
CASRPSGRSSYNEQFF
>NA|TRBV3-1/TRBV3-2|TRBD2
CASSDKIAGPNEQFF
>NA|TRBV5-1|NA
CASSFGSSGSNYGYTF
>NA|TRBV2|TRBD2
CASRGLAGGYPYNEQFF
>NA|TRBV7-9|NA
CASSLIEAGTDTQYF
>few|TRBV2|TRBD1
CASSELPPGGWRDTQYF
>NA|TRBV7-9|NA
CASSPGGSSEQYF
>NA|TRBV5-1|TRBD2
CASSQWTSGSYNEQFF
>NA|TRBV7-2|NA
CASSFPTGRETQYF
>few|TRBV5-8|NA
CASSLSNRISYEQYF
>NA|TRBV28|NA
CASSRNTEAFF
>NA|TRBV11-2|NA
CASSLAGKNTEAFF
>NA|TRBV3-1/TRBV3-2|NA
CASSQAQGGETQYF
>NA|TRBV3-1/TRBV3-2|TRBD1
CASSQSRGRGTGSGDTQYF
>NA|TRBV28|NA
CASSPPGVLRSNQPQHF
>NA|TRBV7-8|TRBD1
CASSLAGQGFGYTF
>NA|TRBV5-8|NA
CASSLEQTGELFF
>NA|TRBV7-2|TRBD2
CASSLNGLAGGAHYEQYF
>NA|TRBV30|NA
CAWSVPDRRNTEAFF
>NA|TRBV27|TRBD1
CASSLTGGLNTEAFF
>NA|TRBV2|NA
CASSEGTRRTYEQYF
>few|TRBV28|NA
CASSLWDMSNTQYF
>NA|TRBV4-1|NA
CASSQDSSYEQYF
>NA|TRBV10-2|NA
CASSAQDKSTDTQYF
>few|TRBV5-1|NA
CASSSAPAGSTGELFF
>NA|TRBV30|NA
CAWSRNRVRGTDTQYF
>NA|TRBV6-1|NA
CASSERGTATNEKLFF
>NA|TRBV7-2|TRBD1
CASSLAPGGPNTEAFF
>NA|TRBV27|TRBD2
CASSFLSLGTSGVYTDTQYF
>NA|TRBV24-1|TRBD1
CATGRQGSTNEQFF
>NA|TRBV7-9|NA
CASSLSVQGQETQYF
>NA|TRBV28|TRBD1
CASSPTGQTSGNTIYF
>once|TRBV6-5|NA
CASRLYSSSGTEAFF
>NA|TRBV13|TRBD1
CASSPGGTGNYGYTF
>few|TRBV5-4|NA
CASSLDVSTEAFF
>NA|TRBV6-2/TRBV6-3|TRBD2
CASSYPLLLAGSVDTQYF